These 30 T cell receptor beta chains were sequenced from one sample in a study of a mutant IDH1 vaccine in newly diagnosed glioma. Time point noted: week 23, last vaccination. The content of each vaccine dose was 300 ug of mutant IDH1 20-mer peptide, and topical imiquimod accompanied it. Generated by immunoSEQ multiplex PCR, the TCRdb table keeps only in-frame clones and is missing some. This table has fewer than 35,000 clones, around nine tenths appearing once. No antigens are known for them. The specimen comprised PBMCs, sampled from a glioma patient whose treatment included an IDH1 peptide vaccine. The receptors shown here come from a man aged 40-49 years with glioma.

The gene calls are TRBV18 and TRBJ2-5, with 9 bases that match TRBD1. The CDR3 length is 15 residues. Unmatched junction bases numbered 3, after V lost 4 bases and J lost 0 bases. Germline CDR1 reads KGHSH; CDR2 reads LQKENI. The CDR3 spells CASSLDRGNQETQYF. Here the CDR3 DNA reads TGTGCCAGCTCACTGGACAGGGGAAACCAAGAGACCCAGTACTTC.

For this clone: The junction and the germline gene differ at one end; a read error may be behind it. The chain is built from TRBV6-1 and TRBJ1-5; D is unclear. In germline, CDR1 is MNHNS, CDR2 SASEGT. The CDR3 consists of 13 residues. For the CDR3, the DNA is TGTGCCAGCAAGATGGATAGCTATCAGCCCCAGCATTTT. Translating it yields CASKMDSYQPQHF.

This chain uses TRBV4-2 with TRBJ1-1, with 9 bases identical to TRBD1. Germline CDR1 is LGHNA and CDR2 is YNFKEQ. With 4 bases clipped from V and 1 base from J, the junction kept 4 bases outside the gene matches. The CDR3 loop spans 15 amino acids. CDR3 DNA: TGTGCCAGCAGCCGTCCGGGACAGGGGAACACTGAAGCTTTCTTT. Encoded protein: CASSRPGQGNTEAFF.

This CDR3 is CASSLGPGPGNTIYF. CDR3 bases: TGCGCCAGCAGCTTGGGGCCGGGGCCCGGAAACACCATATATTTT. The chain recombines TRBV5-1 with TRBJ1-3, with a tentative D call TRBD1 (5 bases). CDR1 is SGHRS, CDR2 YFSETQ, per germline. The CDR3 is 15 amino acids. Trimming stripped 0 bases from V and 4 bases from J, with 11 bases between.

The chain employs TRBV4-2 and TRBJ1-3; perhaps TRBD1 as D (5 bases). CDR1 is LGHNA, CDR2 YNFKEQ, per germline. The V end lost 1 base, the J end lost 3 bases, and 10 bases lay between the germline ends. The CDR3 length is 15 residues. DNA of the CDR3: TGTGCCAGCAGCCAAGCGGGGCAAAATGGAAACACCATATATTTT. Translated, it gives CASSQAGQNGNTIYF.

The V and J genes are TRBV2 and TRBJ2-2, with 12 positions matching TRBD2. The length of the CDR3 is 15 residues. Germline V lookup: CDR1 SNHLY, CDR2 FYNNEI. Unmatched junction bases numbered 6, after V lost 8 bases and J lost 5 bases. The CDR3 protein is CASLTSGGRTGELFF. CDR3 sequence (DNA): TGTGCCAGCTTAACTAGCGGGGGGAGGACCGGGGAGCTGTTTTTT.

This clone was detected only once. The chain carries TRBV28 and TRBJ2-3, with D perhaps matching TRBD1 (6 bases). The length of the CDR3 is 12 residues. Germline CDR1 reads MDHEN; CDR2 reads SYDVKM. Trimming cost V 5 bases and J 10 bases, with 13 bases left between them. CDR3 coding DNA: TGTGCCAGCAGTATGGTACAGGGACCGCAGTATTTT. Translation: CASSMVQGPQYF.

This clone has just one count. The J gene is TRBJ1-5, the V gene TRBV4-1; weak D call: TRBD1 (6 bases). The V end was cut by 0 bases, the J end by 0 bases, with 12 bases between. The CDR3 is 17 amino acids. Germline V gene sequence: CDR1 MGHRA, CDR2 YSYEKL. Here the CDR3 reads CASSQDVPGVSNQPQHF. The CDR3, as DNA: TGCGCCAGCAGCCAAGACGTCCCAGGGGTTAGCAATCAGCCCCAGCATTTT.

The rearrangement uses TRBV7-9 and TRBJ2-5; TRBD1 is a possible D gene (6 bases). Germline V lookup: CDR1 SEHNR, CDR2 FQNEAQ (reference sequence). With 6 bases removed from V and 5 bases from J, the gap between germline ends came to 16 bases. The CDR3 is 14 amino acids. The CDR3 DNA reads TGTGCCAGCAGTCAACTGAGGGGGTGGGAGACCCAGTACTTC. This gives the protein CASSQLRGWETQYF.

V usage is TRBV27 and J usage is TRBJ2-7; no clear D gene. CDR3 length equals 13 residues. The V end was cut by 5 bases, the J end by 2 bases, with 10 bases between. CDR1 is MNHEY, CDR2 SMNVEV, per germline (reference sequence). CDR3 sequence: CASSPLVAYEQYF. The CDR3, as DNA: TGTGCCAGCAGTCCCCTGGTGGCCTACGAGCAGTACTTC.

The CDR3 sequence: CASSPRLTKGEQYV. The CDR3 nucleotides are TGTGCCAGCAGTCCACGATTGACTAAAGGCGAGCAGTACGTC. The V and J genes are TRBV28 and TRBJ2-7, with D perhaps TRBD2 (5 bases). The germline V gene has CDR1 MDHEN and CDR2 SYDVKM. With 5 bases removed from V and 6 bases from J, the gap between germline ends came to 17 bases. CDR3 length: 14 residues.

The J gene is TRBJ2-7, the V gene TRBV28, with a possible D match to TRBD2 (6 bases). Germline V gene data show CDR1 as MDHEN and CDR2 as SYDVKM. V was clipped by 5 bases and J by 3 bases, with 14 bases between them. CDR3 length: 14 residues. Written as DNA, the CDR3 is TGTGCCAGCAGTATCTCGCCGGGACTCTACGAGCAGTACTTC. This codes for CASSISPGLYEQYF.

The chain combines TRBV19 with TRBJ2-1; 8 bases map to TRBD1. V lost 0 bases and J lost 7; bases outside the gene matches: 11. The CDR3 is 17 residues long. CDR1 and CDR2 (germline): LNHDA, SQIVND (reference sequence). The CDR3 spells CASSIDLLRQGSNEQFF. The CDR3 coding sequence is TGTGCCAGTAGTATAGATCTTCTCCGACAGGGGAGTAATGAGCAGTTCTTC.

This clone has a handful of counts. The chain recombines TRBV7-9 with TRBJ2-5; a weak D match, TRBD1 (5 bases). Deletions cut 1 base from V and 6 bases from J, with 9 bases between. CDR3 length equals 13 residues. From germline, CDR1 is SEHNR and CDR2 FQNEAQ (reference sequence). The CDR3 DNA is TGTGCCAGCAGCTTAGGGCAGGGAAAGACCCAGTACTTC. Translation: CASSLGQGKTQYF.

The chain employs TRBV6-4 and TRBJ2-1; D remains unclear. This CDR3 has 14 residues. Trimming left V 6 bases short and J 4 bases short, with 13 bases between. The germline V gene encodes CDR1 MRHNA and CDR2 SNTAGT. This chain's CDR3 is CASSPGPTYNEQFF. The CDR3 nucleotides are TGTGCCAGCAGCCCCGGGCCCACATACAATGAGCAGTTCTTC.

The chain carries TRBV15 and TRBJ2-5; no reliable D call. CDR3 length: 14 residues. CDR1 and CDR2 from the germline V gene are LNHNV and YYDKDF (reference sequence). Trimming removed 9 bases from V and 2 bases from J, with 16 bases in between. The CDR3 bases are TGTGCCACGGCGAGAAATGGCCGGCAAGAGACCCAGTACTTC. Translated: CATARNGRQETQYF.

This clone appeared a few times. The rearrangement joins TRBV6-5 to TRBJ1-1, with TRBD1 matching over 7 bases. CDR1 and CDR2 (germline): MNHEY, SVGAGI. With 7 bases clipped from V and 9 bases from J, the junction kept 5 bases outside the gene matches. The CDR3 totals 11 residues. CDR3 DNA sequence: TGTGCCAGCAAATTACAGGGGAAAGCTTTCTTT. Its protein is CASKLQGKAFF.

The V call is TRBV7-8, the J call TRBJ2-2; the D is unclear. Germline CDR1 SGHVS, CDR2 FQNEAQ. V lost 0 bases and J lost 11, with 19 bases in between. The CDR3 has 16 amino acids. CDR3: CASSLASFRLKSELFF. CDR3 coding DNA: TGTGCCAGCAGCTTAGCGTCGTTTAGGCTGAAATCCGAGCTGTTTTTT. The full variable domain, with the rest looked up from reference TRBV7-8 and TRBJ2-2, is GAGVSQSPRYKVAKRGQDVALRCDPISGHVSLFWYQQALGQGPEFLTYFQNEAQLDKSGLPSDRFFAERPEGSVSTLKIQRTQQEDSAVYLCASSLASFRLKSELFFGEGSRLTVL.

The V call is TRBV10-1, the J call TRBJ2-7; 7 nucleotides agree with TRBD1. V lost 7 bases and J lost 4; bases outside the gene matches: 16. CDR1 and CDR2 (germline): WNHNN, SYGVQD (reference sequence). The CDR3 spans 16 residues. The CDR3 loop is CASTPRGSREWYEQYV. CDR3 DNA: TGCGCCAGCACCCCCAGGGGGTCGAGGGAGTGGTACGAGCAGTACGTC.

V is TRBV6-6 and J is TRBJ2-2; TRBD2 agrees at 9 bases. The V gene's germline CDR1 is MNHNY and CDR2 SVGAGI (reference sequence). The CDR3 sequence is 16 residues long. V shed 4 bases and J 7 bases; nucleotides not matched to a gene: 10. CDR3 amino acids: CASSSLAGWLGGELFF. The DNA of the CDR3 is TGTGCCAGCAGTTCTCTAGCGGGATGGTTAGGCGGGGAGCTGTTTTTT.

V gene TRBV6-6 combines with J gene TRBJ1-1; D ambiguous. The CDR3 totals 16 residues. Trimming took off 8 bases at V and 5 bases at J, with 24 bases between the two ends. The germline gives CDR1 MNHNY, CDR2 SVGAGI (reference sequence). As DNA, the CDR3 is TGTGCCAGCGGGAGACGAACGTCTGGGGAGTTGACTGAAGCTTTCTTT. Translation: CASGRRTSGELTEAFF.

The J gene is TRBJ2-2, the V gene TRBV6-1; tentatively, D is TRBD1 (5 bases). The V gene's germline CDR1 is MNHNS and CDR2 SASEGT. The CDR3 runs to 16 residues. Trimming pared 3 bases from V and 6 bases from J, leaving 17 bases between. As DNA, the CDR3 is TGTGCCAGCAGTGAGAAAATGGGGCATGTCGCCGGGGAGCTGTTTTTT. As protein: CASSEKMGHVAGELFF.

The chain employs TRBV19 and TRBJ2-2; D is undetermined. Trimming removed 6 bases from V and 8 bases from J, with 10 bases in between. The CDR3 extends over 12 amino acids. The germline gives CDR1 LNHDA, CDR2 SQIVND (reference sequence). Here the CDR3 reads CASSMPGGELFF. The CDR3 DNA follows: TGTGCCAGTAGCATGCCCGGAGGGGAGCTGTTTTTT.

The rearrangement uses TRBV7-6 and TRBJ2-1; 8 positions match TRBD2. V was clipped by 5 bases and J by 4 bases; unmatched bases: 7. The germline gives CDR1 SGHVS, CDR2 FNYEAQ. CDR3 length: 15 amino acids. The CDR3, as DNA: TGTGCCAGCAGCGCGGGACTAGGGGGATACAATGAGCAGTTCTTC. Translated: CASSAGLGGYNEQFF. The full variable domain, in which reference TRBV7-6 and TRBJ2-1 provide the parts outside the CDR3, is GAGVSQSPRYKVTKRGQDVALRCDPISGHVSLYWYRQALGQGPEFLTYFNYEAQQDKSGLPNDRFSAERPEGSISTLTIQRTEQRDSAMYRCASSAGLGGYNEQFFGPGTRLTVL.

The chain has TRBV7-9 and TRBJ2-5; the match to TRBD2 covers 7 bases. The CDR3 length is 16 residues. J lost 1 base, V lost 1 base, and 6 bases had no gene match. Per germline, CDR1 SEHNR and CDR2 FQNEAQ (reference sequence). CDR3 amino acids: CASSLGLADFQETQYF. For the CDR3, the DNA is TGTGCCAGCAGCTTAGGGCTAGCGGATTTCCAAGAGACCCAGTACTTC.

The chain has TRBV10-3 and TRBJ2-1; 7 bases are shared with TRBD2. The CDR3 extends over 13 amino acids. Unmatched junction bases numbered 11, after V lost 3 bases and J lost 15 bases. Germline assignment: CDR1 ENHRY and CDR2 SYGVKD. For the CDR3, the DNA is TGTGCCATCAGTGATGAGCGGGATGGTCTCTGGTTCTTC. Residues: CAISDERDGLWFF.

This chain uses TRBV20-1 with TRBJ2-1; D remains unclear. CDR3 length equals 10 residues. From germline, CDR1 is DFQATT and CDR2 SNEGSKA (reference sequence). Trimming left V 3 bases short and J 7 bases short, with 4 bases between. The CDR3 coding sequence is TGCAGTGCTAGGATAAATGAGCAGTTCTTC. It yields the protein CSARINEQFF.

This clone was seen only once. The chain employs TRBV28 and TRBJ1-3; D uncertain. Germline loops: CDR1 MDHEN, CDR2 SYDVKM. The CDR3 loop spans 17 amino acids. V gave up 1 base and J gave up 0 bases, with 13 bases separating them. The CDR3 DNA reads as TGTGCCAGCAGTTTATTCGCTAGCAGGCGCTCTGGAAACACCATATATTTT. It encodes CASSLFASRRSGNTIYF. Filled out from reference TRBV28 and TRBJ1-3, the complete variable domain reads DVKVTQSSRYLVKRTGEKVFLECVQDMDHENMFWYRQDPGLGLRLIYFSYDVKMKEKGDIPEGYSVSREKKERFSLILESASTNQTSMYLCASSLFASRRSGNTIYFGEGSWLTVV.

The chain has TRBV10-3 and TRBJ2-3; D remains ambiguous. Germline values: CDR1 ENHRY, CDR2 SYGVKD. Deletions cut 3 bases from V and 4 bases from J, with 8 bases between. The CDR3 loop spans 13 amino acids. The CDR3 is CAISEVKADTQYF. CDR3 nucleotide sequence: TGTGCCATCAGTGAAGTTAAGGCAGATACGCAGTATTTT.

The V call is TRBV5-8, the J call TRBJ1-5; 7 bases line up with TRBD1. The CDR3 spans 16 residues. V lost 2 bases and J lost 0; bases outside the gene matches: 5. Germline V gives CDR1 SGHTS, CDR2 YDEGEE. CDR3 sequence: CASSLRGGYSNQPQHF. As DNA, the CDR3 is TGTGCCAGCAGCTTAAGAGGGGGCTATAGCAATCAGCCCCAGCATTTT.